This TCR beta chain was captured in a study of CD8+ T cells in alopecia areata (dated by TCRdb to the late 2010s). Background on the whole study: Treated patients were enrolled in an open-label pilot trial of oral tofacitinib, 5 to 10 mg twice daily, for moderate-to-severe alopecia areata. RNA came from the PAXgene miRNA kit for fixed scalp, the miRNeasy kit for PBMCs, and the RNeasy kit for mouse skin. Scalp clonality was compared across normal scalp (n=4), patchy alopecia areata scalp (n=8), and alopecia totalis/universalis scalp (n=8). Tofacitinib was given for 6 to 18 months, followed by 6 months of follow-up off drug to assess delayed response and recurrence. Human TCRbeta sequencing covered scalp tissue and sorted CD4+ and CD8+ peripheral blood T cells from patchy and totalis/universalis alopecia areata patients and healthy controls. The SALT score, which quantifies the percentage of affected scalp surface area, was used to measure disease severity in treated patients. The study used high-throughput TCRbeta sequencing to examine T cell clonal expansion in alopecia areata, in both the C3H/HeJ mouse model and human patients. immunoSEQ multiplex PCR using 35 Vbeta forward primers and 13 Jbeta reverse primers was used to amplify TCRbeta CDR3 regions. Tofacitinib-treated patients had biopsies at baseline and at 4 and 24 weeks of treatment, with a later scalp biopsy in several patients.

Concerning this clone itself: Its antigen remains undetermined. It has no much larger one-base neighbor in the sample; base qualities were not kept. This sample also contains other DNA sequences that code for the same CDR3.

The sample's time point label is to be understood as: 20 to 30 weeks on oral tofacitinib. The label giving this sample's treatment or condition can be read as: oral pan-JAK inhibitor, 5-10 mg twice daily. From alopecia areata patients, peripheral blood was collected along with lesional scalp punch biopsies. PBMCs were isolated by density centrifugation and stained for CD3, CD4 and CD8, and CD4+ and CD8+ T cells were sorted on a FACSAria. Study-wide findings and limitations: Shared TCR sequences between patients were less evident than in mice, which may be partly attributable to HLA diversity in the patient population. Because the treated cohort was small and included a single nonresponder, larger studies are needed to assess links between baseline CD8+ expansion and response. Lesional scalp, especially in alopecia totalis/universalis, showed higher clonality and more expanded CD8+ clones than normal scalp, suggesting antigenic drive. Unlike mouse skin, which is dominated by gammadelta T cells, normal human skin has resident alphabeta T cells that are also sequenced, and this complicates analysis of the scalp TCR repertoire. Many expanded lesional clones persisted in scalp and blood during tofacitinib treatment, which may partly explain relapse after stopping treatment. With tofacitinib, both scalp clonality and the number of expanded CD8+ clones among the top 100 scalp clones went down significantly.

Library prep was done by the immunoSEQ multiplex PCR assay. RNA was extracted from all samples and reverse transcribed into cDNA as template for TCR sequencing. First-strand cDNA was synthesized using SuperScript III with a 2:1 mix of oligo-dT and random hexamers. A synthetic immune receptor repertoire was used to measure amplification bias, and any remaining bias was corrected computationally. The source study handled its data this way. Raw reads were preprocessed for error removal, and CDR3 was defined according to IMGT conventions as running from the conserved cysteine to phenylalanine. Clonality was calculated as 1 minus Shannon entropy normalized by log2 of the number of productive unique TCRs. CD4 or CD8 identity of scalp clones was inferred by cross-referencing scalp TCRbeta sequences with sorted blood CD4 and CD8 repertoires. Imported from immuneACCESS, the table was reduced by TCRdb to in-frame sequences with V and J called. These copies leave out some clones; in studies compared against another copy, an unresolved V gene accounts for under half, and the cause of the remainder is not known. That table furnishes V, J and clone size, whereas the DNA furnished D and trimming. The table for this sample lists 150,000 to 200,000 clones; approximately 61% of them were counted only once. Jointly, the top ten make up around 0.92% of the sample.

Its CDR3 holds 13 amino acids, cysteine through phenylalanine. The CDR3 DNA has 39 bases and is translated from base 1. Trimming costs V 4 bases and J 2 bases, and their ends lie 11 bases apart. Via the germline V gene, CDR1 is SQVTM and CDR2 ANQGSEA. Recombination connected TRBV29-1 to TRBJ2-5; the D gene could be either TRBD1 or TRBD2, each agreeing at 5 bases. The starting material was CD4+ T cells sorted from blood, obtained at week 24, from a patient treated with tofacitinib. This TCR was recovered from a human donor with alopecia areata. The CDR3 protein is CSVGRGQQETQYF. In nucleotide form, the sequence is TGCAGCGTTGGCCGGGGCCAACAAGAGACCCAGTACTTC.